This TCR beta chain came from a study of T cell responses to AZD1222 COVID-19 vaccine. Study-wide points: The study found vaccine-associated CD4 TCRs spanning spike, dominant at 160-218 and 743-854. Increased Spike-specific TCR breadth and depth were observed after two AZD1222 doses. Females outnumbered males among donors, who were mostly white British; clonal diversity was possibly underestimated.

Data came from immunoSEQ multiplex PCR; TCRdb stores just in-frame clones and leaves some out. The sample has more than 80,000 clones, roughly nine tenths seen once; the top ten hold about 2.7%. This clone was recorded once. Its antigen is undetermined. In germline, CDR1 is SGHTA, CDR2 FQGTGA. The CDR3 runs 15 residues. Trimming shortened V by 1 base and J by 1 base, and 9 bases separated the two germline ends. The chain couples TRBV7-3 to TRBJ2-3; D is possibly TRBD2 (6 bases). The sample in question was peripheral blood, obtained 28 days after the second AZD1222 dose. This receptor was obtained from an adult who received the AZD1222 COVID-19 vaccine. The CDR3 here is CASSLNGGGTDTQYF. As DNA, the CDR3 is TGTGCCAGCAGCTTAAACGGCGGGGGCACAGATACGCAGTATTTT. Full variable domain (missing parts from reference TRBV7-3 and TRBJ2-3): GAGVSQTPSNKVTEKGKYVELRCDPISGHTALYWYRQSLGQGPEFLIYFQGTGAADDSGLPNDRFFAVRPEGSVSTLKIQRTERGDSAVYLCASSLNGGGTDTQYFGPGTRLTVL.